Below are 19 T cell receptor beta chains sequenced from a single sample in a study of metastatic and nonmetastatic thyroid tumors. There were no patients who had received any treatment before thyroid surgery. Via MiXCR, TCRdb re-called the PCR reads. Of about 27,000 clones listed, approximately 16% are singletons. The sequenced sample consisted of blood. These receptors all come from a male donor with papillary thyroid cancer or a benign thyroid nodule (not recorded which). Some clones in this sample may be carry-over from other donors' samples.

This clone showed up many times. This specimen includes other DNA sequences encoding the same CDR3. V is TRBV11-3 and J is TRBJ1-1; D unclear. The CDR3 length is 13 residues. Germline loops: CDR1 SGHNT, CDR2 YENEEA. V lost 2 bases and J lost 3, with 7 bases in between. The CDR3 nucleotides read TGTGCCAGCAGCTTACACCGGGACACTGAAGCTTTCTTT. Protein product: CASSLHRDTEAFF.

At least ten counts were recorded for this clone. The gene calls are TRBV28 and TRBJ1-2; 7 bases map to TRBD1. The CDR3 covers 14 residues. The V and J ends lost 6 bases and 5 bases, in that order; junction bases with no gene match: 9. Germline assignment: CDR1 MDHEN and CDR2 SYDVKM. CDR3 DNA: TGTGCCAGCAGGACGGCGACAGGGTGGTATGGCTACACCTTC. It codes for CASRTATGWYGYTF.

There are many counts of this clone. This chain uses TRBV18 with TRBJ2-5; 11 positions match TRBD2. This CDR3 is 17 amino acids long. Germline V gene sequence: CDR1 KGHSH, CDR2 LQKENI. V was pared by 6 bases and J by 1 base, with 10 bases of the junction left unmatched. CDR3 residues: CASSRTTSGRFQETQYF. The CDR3 DNA sequence: TGTGCCAGCTCTCGTACTACTAGCGGGAGATTCCAAGAGACCCAGTACTTC.

The sample holds many counts of this clone. This chain connects TRBV6-1 to TRBJ2-3, with D uncertain. The CDR3 contains 13 residues. Germline lookup yields CDR1 MNHNS and CDR2 SASEGT. V was cut by 6 bases and J by 0 bases, with 7 bases left in between. CDR3 DNA sequence: TGTGCCAGCAGGGTTACTAGCACAGATACGCAGTATTTT. Translated, it gives CASRVTSTDTQYF.

Ten or more counts support this clone. The chain links TRBV4-1 to TRBJ2-7; no clear D. Trimming removed 0 bases at V and 4 bases at J, with 7 bases between. CDR1 is MGHRA and CDR2 is YSYEKL in the germline V gene. This CDR3 region has 13 residues. The CDR3 spells CASSQDPDYEQYF. The DNA for the CDR3 is TGCGCCAGCAGCCAAGATCCGGATTACGAGCAGTACTTC.

This clone was picked up a small number of times. This chain connects TRBV6-5 to TRBJ1-5, with 9 nucleotides matching TRBD1. Germline lookup yields CDR1 MNHEY and CDR2 SVGAGI. The ends lost 4 bases at V and 0 bases at J; junction bases unmatched: 1. The CDR3 covers 15 residues. This CDR3 is CASSSTGGSNQPQHF. Here the CDR3 DNA reads TGTGCCAGCAGTTCGACAGGGGGTAGCAATCAGCCCCAGCATTTT.

This clone was counted ten times or more. V is TRBV18 and J is TRBJ1-1; D is possibly TRBD1 (5 bases). The germline V and J ends were trimmed by 2 bases and 1 base, with 11 bases remaining between them. CDR1 and CDR2 (germline): KGHSH, LQKENI. The CDR3 is made up of 15 amino acids. CDR3 nucleotide sequence: TGTGCCAGCTCACCAAGAACAGGATCGAACACTGAAGCTTTCTTT. Residues: CASSPRTGSNTEAFF.

This clone appeared many times. A much larger clone lies a single base off, so this may be a read error. Here the CDR3 reads CASSYFGDTQYF. The CDR3, as DNA: TGTGCCAGCAGTTACTTTGGGGATACGCAGTATTTT. The chain carries TRBV6-2 or TRBV6-3 and TRBJ2-3; D remains unclear. Per germline, CDR1 MNHEY and CDR2 SVGEGT. This CDR3 has 12 amino acids. Trimming removed 1 base from V and 6 bases from J, with 5 bases in between.

Relative to its sample, this clone is medium-sized. The chain uses TRBV11-1 and TRBJ2-1, with 7 bases identical to TRBD2. Per germline, CDR1 SGHAT and CDR2 FQDESV (reference sequence). V was pared by 3 bases and J by 3 bases, with 2 bases of the junction left unmatched. The CDR3 has 14 residues. CDR3 nucleotides: TGTGCCAGCAGCTTGGGGACTAACTACAATGAGCAGTTCTTC. Its translation: CASSLGTNYNEQFF.

This chain joins TRBV20-1 and TRBJ2-3; 7 nucleotides line up with TRBD1. With V trimmed by 1 base and J by 2 bases, 9 bases remained unmatched. There are 16 residues in the CDR3. The germline CDR1 and CDR2 sequences are DFQATT and SNEGSKA (reference sequence). This chain's CDR3 is CSARATGRFHTDTQYF. CDR3 DNA sequence: TGCAGTGCTAGAGCGACAGGGCGATTTCACACAGATACGCAGTATTTT.

The chain employs TRBV6-5 and TRBJ2-7; the match to TRBD1 covers 8 bases. This CDR3 has 14 amino acids. Germline loops: CDR1 MNHEY, CDR2 SVGAGI. V lost 2 bases and J lost 2; bases outside the gene matches: 2. CDR3 loop: CASSYLTGAYEQYF. The CDR3 region has the DNA TGTGCCAGCAGTTACCTGACAGGGGCCTACGAGCAGTACTTC.

This clone was counted ten times or more. The CDR3 region is CASSLGTGRTDTQYF. CDR3 DNA: TGTGCCAGCAGTTTGGGGACAGGGAGGACAGATACGCAGTATTTT. The chain combines TRBV6-1 with TRBJ2-3, with TRBD1 matching over 9 bases. The CDR3 spans 15 residues. Trimming at V came to 5 bases and at J to 3 bases, leaving 6 bases not matched to a gene. Germline lookup yields CDR1 MNHNS and CDR2 SASEGT.

This clone was detected many times. The CDR3 reads CASSQVGYNEQFF. In nucleotides, the CDR3 is TGTGCCAGCAGCCAAGTGGGGTACAATGAGCAGTTCTTC. The J gene is TRBJ2-1, the V gene TRBV3-1; no definite D call. The CDR3 has 13 amino acids. V was trimmed by 1 base and J by 4 bases, leaving 5 bases between them. The germline V gene encodes CDR1 LGHDT and CDR2 YNNKEL (reference sequence).

The chain couples TRBV19 to TRBJ2-1; 11 positions agree with TRBD2. V gave up 3 bases and J gave up 3 bases; unmatched junction bases: 7. This CDR3 region has 17 residues. CDR1 and CDR2 from the germline V gene are LNHDA and SQIVND (reference sequence). This CDR3 reads CASSMKLAGVNYNEQFF. The DNA of the CDR3 is TGTGCCAGTAGTATGAAACTAGCGGGAGTCAACTACAATGAGCAGTTCTTC.

As concerns this clone: A read error is likely, as this CDR3 ends without the conserved phenylalanine or tryptophan. The chain joins TRBV20-1 to TRBJ2-1, with 7 bases identical to TRBD2. Germline V lookup: CDR1 DFQATT, CDR2 SNEGSKA (reference sequence). The CDR3 sequence is 17 residues long. CDR3 nucleotides: TGCGGTGCTAGCCCTCTAGTGGGCGGGAGATCCTACAATGAGCAGTTCTCC. Protein product: CGASPLVGGRSYNEQFS.

There are many counts of this clone. The chain uses TRBV20-1 and TRBJ1-3, with 7 bases identical to TRBD1. The germline V gene encodes CDR1 DFQATT and CDR2 SNEGSKA (reference sequence). V gave up 0 bases and J gave up 4 bases; unmatched junction bases: 3. The CDR3 length is 14 residues. The CDR3 spells CSARDDRVGNTIYF. The DNA for the CDR3 is TGCAGTGCTAGAGATGACAGGGTGGGAAACACCATATATTTT.

This clone turned up a few times. The gene calls are TRBV2 and TRBJ2-5; D ambiguous. The V gene's germline CDR1 is SNHLY and CDR2 FYNNEI. The V end was cut by 6 bases, the J end by 1 base, with 12 bases between. The CDR3 has 14 amino acids. The chain's CDR3 is CASRRGLSQETQYF. The CDR3 region has the DNA TGTGCCAGCAGGCGTGGGCTCAGCCAAGAGACCCAGTACTTC.

This clone appeared many times. CDR3 sequence: CASSPVGLGGDSPLHF. As DNA, the CDR3 is TGTGCCAGCAGCCCCGTCGGCTTAGGGGGGGATTCACCCCTCCACTTT. The genes are TRBV7-3 and TRBJ1-6, with a possible D match to TRBD1 (6 bases). This CDR3 is 16 amino acids long. V was shortened by 5 bases and J by 8 bases, with 19 bases between the two germline ends. From germline, CDR1 is SGHTA and CDR2 FQGTGA.

This clone was counted at least ten times. This rearrangement joins TRBV28 to TRBJ2-7, with 12 bases lining up with TRBD2. The CDR3 is 15 amino acids. Germline V gene sequence: CDR1 MDHEN, CDR2 SYDVKM. Trimming took 5 bases from V and 4 from J; bases not matched to a gene: 6. This chain's CDR3 is CASSRTGTSGYEQYF. CDR3 DNA: TGTGCCAGCAGTCGCACCGGGACTAGCGGGTACGAGCAGTACTTC.